A single sample gave rise to the 21 T cell receptor beta chains below, sequenced in a study of T cell repertoires in cytomegalovirus infection. TCRdb analysed the reads with MiXCR anew, one entry per CDR3 protein. Altogether almost 300,000 distinct CDR3 sequences are present, about 9.1% being singletons, with the ten largest covering 2.5%. The sequenced sample consisted of PBMCs. The source is a human donor in good health (CMV status not recorded). Some clones in this sample may be carry-over from other donors' samples.

In its sample, this clonotype was seen many times. The CDR3 here is CASTQGLAGGADNEQFF. Here the CDR3 DNA reads TGCGCCAGCACCCAGGGGCTAGCGGGGGGGGCCGACAATGAGCAGTTCTTC. The genes are TRBV5-1 and TRBJ2-1, with 12 nucleotides matching TRBD2. Germline V gene data show CDR1 as SGHRS and CDR2 as YFSETQ. V gave up 6 bases and J gave up 5 bases; unmatched junction bases: 12. This CDR3 is 17 amino acids long.

This clonotype was observed a few times. This chain uses TRBV12-3 or TRBV12-4 with TRBJ1-4; possibly TRBD1 for D (5 bases). V was cut by 3 bases and J by 5 bases, with 10 bases left in between. The CDR3 length is 14 residues. Written as DNA, the CDR3 is TGTGCCAGCAGTTTCGGCGGGGCGAATGAAAAACTGTTTTTT. It translates to CASSFGGANEKLFF.

This clonotype was counted between two and nine times. V and J are TRBV6-2 or TRBV6-3 and TRBJ2-3, with D hard to call. Germline assignment: CDR1 MNHEY and CDR2 SVGEGT. Trimming pared 2 bases from V and 6 bases from J, leaving 12 bases between. The CDR3 is 14 residues long. CDR3 coding DNA: TGTGCCAGCAGTTACGTTCTCCCCGGGGATACGCAGTATTTT. This encodes CASSYVLPGDTQYF.

This clonotype was counted many times. The J gene is TRBJ2-2, the V gene TRBV12-3 or TRBV12-4; the D is unclear. The CDR3 has 14 residues. The V end was cut by 3 bases, the J end by 1 base, with 6 bases between. The CDR3 region is CASSFVRNTGELFF. Here the CDR3 DNA reads TGTGCCAGCAGTTTTGTCCGGAACACCGGGGAGCTGTTTTTT.

At least ten counts were recorded for this clonotype. The V gene is TRBV11-3, the J gene TRBJ2-1; 8 nucleotides agree with TRBD1. Germline assignment: CDR1 SGHNT and CDR2 YENEEA. V lost 4 bases and J lost 7; bases outside the gene matches: 3. The CDR3 sequence is 13 residues long. CDR3 DNA sequence: TGTGCCAGCAGCTCCAACAGGGGGAATGAGCAGTTCTTC. The encoded protein is CASSSNRGNEQFF. The whole variable domain, filled in from reference TRBV11-3 and TRBJ2-1, reads EAGVVQSPRYKIIEKKQPVAFWCNPISGHNTLYWYLQNLGQGPELLIRYENEEAVDDSQLPKDRFSAERLKGVDSTLKIQPAELGDSAVYLCASSSNRGNEQFFGPGTRLTVL.

The genes are TRBV3-1 and TRBJ1-2; 9 bases match TRBD1. Germline assignment: CDR1 LGHDT and CDR2 YNNKEL (reference sequence). Germline trimming cut 1 base from V and 4 bases from J; bases unmatched to any gene: 7. CDR3 length: 16 amino acids. The CDR3 sequence is CASSQGYLGQGYGYTF. Written as DNA, the CDR3 is TGTGCCAGCAGCCAAGGATATTTGGGACAGGGCTATGGCTACACCTTC.

This clonotype was found a few times. V and J are TRBV12-3 or TRBV12-4 and TRBJ2-2; possibly TRBD1 for D (6 bases). V was pared by 6 bases and J by 6 bases, with 17 bases between. The CDR3 is 15 amino acids. CDR3 sequence reads: CASRIEQGLSGELFF. DNA for the CDR3: TGTGCCAGCAGAATCGAACAGGGTTTGTCCGGGGAGCTGTTTTTT.

This clonotype was seen more than once but under ten times. This chain uses TRBV28 with TRBJ1-5; D is uncertain. The CDR3 length is 20 residues. V was trimmed by 5 bases and J by 0 bases, leaving 26 bases between them. Germline-derived CDR1 and CDR2 are MDHEN and SYDVKM. CDR3: CASSITTSLVPYYSNQPQHF. The DNA for the CDR3 is TGTGCCAGCAGTATCACAACAAGTTTAGTTCCTTATTATAGCAATCAGCCCCAGCATTTT.

This clonotype was seen many times. The rearrangement uses TRBV7-8 and TRBJ2-2; D remains unclear. The V gene lost 10 bases and the J gene lost 0 bases, with 12 bases spanning the gap. The CDR3 totals 14 residues. From germline, CDR1 is SGHVS and CDR2 FQNEAQ. DNA for the CDR3: TGTGCCAAAAGAATAGGCTCGAACACCGGGGAGCTGTTTTTT. Its protein product is CAKRIGSNTGELFF.

The chain combines TRBV14 with TRBJ1-1; D ambiguous. The CDR3 runs 14 residues. Germline lookup yields CDR1 SGHDN and CDR2 FVKESK. Trimming left V 4 bases short and J 0 bases short, with 9 bases between. Written as DNA, the CDR3 is TGTGCCAGCAGCCCCAATGCCCTGAACACTGAAGCTTTCTTT. This gives the protein CASSPNALNTEAFF. Full variable domain (missing parts from reference TRBV14 and TRBJ1-1): EAGVTQFPSHSVIEKGQTVTLRCDPISGHDNLYWYRRVMGKEIKFLLHFVKESKQDESGMPNNRFLAERTGGTYSTLKVQPAELEDSGVYFCASSPNALNTEAFFGQGTRLTVV.

Ten or more counts support this clonotype. This chain joins TRBV7-2 and TRBJ2-3; D is possibly TRBD2 (6 bases). This CDR3 has 16 amino acids. Trimming shortened V by 6 bases and J by 2 bases, and 18 bases separated the two germline ends. The V gene's germline CDR1 is SGHTA and CDR2 FQGNSA. The CDR3 DNA is TGTGCCAGCAGGCCTTTAACGGGAGCTTACACAGATACGCAGTATTTT. Translating it yields CASRPLTGAYTDTQYF.

This clonotype has ten or more counts. This chain links TRBV28 with TRBJ2-5, with unresolved D. With 2 bases removed from V and 5 bases from J, the gap between germline ends came to 15 bases. Germline CDR1 MDHEN, CDR2 SYDVKM. The CDR3 is 15 amino acids. CDR3 amino acids: CASSLMPVSEETQYF. CDR3 DNA sequence: TGTGCCAGCAGTTTAATGCCCGTTAGTGAGGAGACCCAGTACTTC.

Remarks on this clonotype: This may stem from a read error, because a much larger clone lies one nucleotide away. The chain employs TRBV10-3 and TRBJ2-1, with D possibly TRBD2 on 5 matching bases. Germline lookup yields CDR1 ENHRY and CDR2 SYGVKD. V lost 5 bases to trimming and J lost 9 bases, with 14 bases between them. This CDR3 spans 13 amino acids. The CDR3 DNA reads TGTGCCATCAGTAAGTATCTGCGGGCTGAGCAGTTCTTC. Translation: CAISKYLRAEQFF.

As regards this clonotype: A single base separates this from a much larger clone, so it may be a read error. The chain has TRBV5-1 and TRBJ1-1; no definite D call. The CDR3 loop spans 15 amino acids. Per germline, CDR1 SGHRS and CDR2 YFSETQ. CDR3 region: CTSSLGSGRSAEAFF. CDR3 bases: TGCACCAGCAGCTTGGGATCCGGTCGAAGCGCCGAAGCTTTCTTT.

This clonotype was detected many times. The V and J genes are TRBV7-8 and TRBJ1-2; D is ambiguous. The ends were cut back, 0 bases at V and 1 base at J, with 6 bases in the middle. This CDR3 contains 14 residues. CDR1 and CDR2 (germline): SGHVS, FQNEAQ. CDR3 nucleotide sequence: TGTGCCAGCAGCTTAGCCTCCAGTAACTATGGCTACACCTTC. It yields the protein CASSLASSNYGYTF.

The V call is TRBV20-1, the J call TRBJ2-5; 13 bases map to TRBD2. Germline lookup yields CDR1 DFQATT and CDR2 SNEGSKA (reference sequence). The CDR3 loop spans 18 amino acids. V shed 3 bases, J shed 5 bases, and the junction held 15 bases outside the gene matches. In DNA, the CDR3 is TGCAGTGCTAGCGGCCCCCGAACCGGACTAGCGGGGGAGGAGACCCAGTACTTC. Translated, it gives CSASGPRTGLAGEETQYF.

This clonotype was recorded a few times. This chain links TRBV18 with TRBJ2-5; 7 bases agree with TRBD1. Germline-derived CDR1 and CDR2 are KGHSH and LQKENI. Germline trimming cut 4 bases from V and 2 bases from J; bases unmatched to any gene: 4. This CDR3 has 14 amino acids. CDR3 in DNA: TGTGCCAGCTCACACGGACAGGTTCAAGAGACCCAGTACTTC. This encodes CASSHGQVQETQYF.

The gene calls are TRBV12-3 or TRBV12-4 and TRBJ1-5, with a weak D call TRBD1 (5 bases). Between the trimmed V and J ends, which lost 5 bases and 0 bases, there was a span of 14 bases. CDR3 length equals 16 residues. The CDR3 nucleotides are TGTGCCAGCAGTCCTCGGGACTCTTATAGCAATCAGCCCCAGCATTTT. It encodes CASSPRDSYSNQPQHF.

This sequence joins TRBV10-3 and TRBJ2-1; the match to TRBD2 covers 7 bases. With 7 bases clipped from V and 0 bases from J, the junction kept 3 bases outside the gene matches. This CDR3 has 14 residues. Germline V gene lookup returns CDR1 ENHRY and CDR2 SYGVKD. CDR3 sequence (DNA): TGTGCCATCACGGCGGGGGACTCCTACAATGAGCAGTTCTTC. It codes for CAITAGDSYNEQFF.

This clonotype occurred many times. The chain links TRBV28 to TRBJ1-2, with 7 bases lining up with TRBD1. V gave up 6 bases and J gave up 4 bases; unmatched junction bases: 8. The CDR3 is made up of 14 amino acids. Germline V gives CDR1 MDHEN, CDR2 SYDVKM. CDR3 bases: TGTGCCAGCAGAAGAGGGGACAGTGCCTATGGCTACACCTTC. This codes for CASRRGDSAYGYTF.

The J gene is TRBJ1-1, the V gene TRBV20-1; D not resolved. CDR1 and CDR2 (germline): DFQATT, SNEGSKA (reference sequence). Trimming pared 5 bases from V and 0 bases from J, leaving 7 bases between. The CDR3 has 12 residues. Written as DNA, the CDR3 is TGCAGTGCTGCCCCGCTGAACACTGAAGCTTTCTTT. It translates to CSAAPLNTEAFF.